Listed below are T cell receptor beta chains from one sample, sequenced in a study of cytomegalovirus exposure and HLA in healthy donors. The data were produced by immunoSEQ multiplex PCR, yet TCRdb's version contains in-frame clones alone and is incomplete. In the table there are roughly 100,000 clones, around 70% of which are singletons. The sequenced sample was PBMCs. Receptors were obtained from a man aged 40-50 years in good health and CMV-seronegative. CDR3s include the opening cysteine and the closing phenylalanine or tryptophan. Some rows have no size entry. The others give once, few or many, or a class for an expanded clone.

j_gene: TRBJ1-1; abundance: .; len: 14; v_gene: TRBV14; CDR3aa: CASSQVYGNTEAFF
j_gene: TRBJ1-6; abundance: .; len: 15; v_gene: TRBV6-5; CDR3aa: CASSSGEIYNSPLHF
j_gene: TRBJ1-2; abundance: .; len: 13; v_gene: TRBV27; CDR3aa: CASSPLTAYGYTF
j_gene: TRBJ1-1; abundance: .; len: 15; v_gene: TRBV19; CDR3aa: CASSIDRWVNTEAFF
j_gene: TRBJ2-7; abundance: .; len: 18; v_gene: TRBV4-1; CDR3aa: CASSQDLHTRRDEYEQYF
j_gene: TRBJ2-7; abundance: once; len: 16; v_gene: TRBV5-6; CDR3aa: CASSLGGASSNYEQYF
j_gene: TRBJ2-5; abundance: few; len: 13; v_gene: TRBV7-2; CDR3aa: CASSLAGAETQYF
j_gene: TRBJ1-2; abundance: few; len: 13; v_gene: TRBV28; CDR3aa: CASSLTGGYGYTF
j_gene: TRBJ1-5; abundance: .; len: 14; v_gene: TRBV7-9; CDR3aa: CASSYDSSNQPQHF
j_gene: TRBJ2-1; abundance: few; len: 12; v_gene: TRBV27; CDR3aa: CASSTQGREQFF
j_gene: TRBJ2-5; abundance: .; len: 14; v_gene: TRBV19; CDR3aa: CASRAGTGSWTQYF
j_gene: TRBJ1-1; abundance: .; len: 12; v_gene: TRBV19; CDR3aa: CATRTANTEAFF
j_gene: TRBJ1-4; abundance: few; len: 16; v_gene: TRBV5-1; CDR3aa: CASSSTTGTVNEKLFF
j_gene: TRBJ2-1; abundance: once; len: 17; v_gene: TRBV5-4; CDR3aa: CASSSPGQGQTYNEQFF
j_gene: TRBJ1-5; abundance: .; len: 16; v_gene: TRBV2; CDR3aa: CASRTGQGARNQPQHF
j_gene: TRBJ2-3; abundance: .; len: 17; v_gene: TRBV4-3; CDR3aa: CASSQVGAGDRTDTQYF
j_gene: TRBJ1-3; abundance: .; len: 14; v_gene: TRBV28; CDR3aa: CASRLTHSGNTIYF
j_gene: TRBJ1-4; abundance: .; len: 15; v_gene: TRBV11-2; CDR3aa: CASSFGSGGGEKLFF
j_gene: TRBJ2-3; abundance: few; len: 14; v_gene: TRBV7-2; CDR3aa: CASSTSGISDTQYF
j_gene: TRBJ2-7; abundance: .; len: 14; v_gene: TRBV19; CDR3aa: CASSIGLAGGEQYF
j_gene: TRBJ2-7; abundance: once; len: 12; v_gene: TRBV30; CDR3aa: CAWSVSGYEQYF
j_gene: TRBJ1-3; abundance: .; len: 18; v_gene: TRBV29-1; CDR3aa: CSVVIFRRDWGSGNTIYF
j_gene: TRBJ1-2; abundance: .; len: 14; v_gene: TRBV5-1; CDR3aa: CASSFKGNYEGYTF